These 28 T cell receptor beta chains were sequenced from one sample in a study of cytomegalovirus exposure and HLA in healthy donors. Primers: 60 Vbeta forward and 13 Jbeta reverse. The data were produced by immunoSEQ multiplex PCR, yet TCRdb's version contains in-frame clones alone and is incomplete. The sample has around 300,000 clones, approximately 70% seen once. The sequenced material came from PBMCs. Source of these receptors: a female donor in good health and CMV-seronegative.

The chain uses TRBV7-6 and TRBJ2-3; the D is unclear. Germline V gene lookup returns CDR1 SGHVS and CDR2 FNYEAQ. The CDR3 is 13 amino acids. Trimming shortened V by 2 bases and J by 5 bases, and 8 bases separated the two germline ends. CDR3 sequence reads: CASSLRPGDTQYF. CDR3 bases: TGTGCCAGCAGCTTAAGGCCAGGAGATACGCAGTATTTT. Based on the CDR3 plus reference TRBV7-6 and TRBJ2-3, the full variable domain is GAGVSQSPRYKVTKRGQDVALRCDPISGHVSLYWYRQALGQGPEFLTYFNYEAQQDKSGLPNDRFSAERPEGSISTLTIQRTEQRDSAMYRCASSLRPGDTQYFGPGTRLTVL.

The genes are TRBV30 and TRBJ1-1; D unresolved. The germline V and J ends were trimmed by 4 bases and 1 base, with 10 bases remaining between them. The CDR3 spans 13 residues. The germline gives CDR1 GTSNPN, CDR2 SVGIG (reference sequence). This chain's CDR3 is CAWMWRTNTEAFF. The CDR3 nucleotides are TGTGCCTGGATGTGGAGAACGAACACTGAAGCTTTCTTT.

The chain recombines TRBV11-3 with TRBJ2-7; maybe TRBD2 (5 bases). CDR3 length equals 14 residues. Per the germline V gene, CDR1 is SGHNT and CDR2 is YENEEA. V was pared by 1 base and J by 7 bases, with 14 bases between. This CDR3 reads CASSLVGPSGEQYF. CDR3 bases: TGTGCCAGCAGCTTAGTTGGCCCCTCGGGGGAGCAGTACTTC.

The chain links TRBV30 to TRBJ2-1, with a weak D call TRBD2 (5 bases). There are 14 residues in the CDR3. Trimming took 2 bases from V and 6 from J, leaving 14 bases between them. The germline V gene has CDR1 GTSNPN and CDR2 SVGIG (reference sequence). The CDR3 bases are TGTGCCTGGAGTCGTGCTAGCCTCAGCAATGAGCAGTTCTTC. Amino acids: CAWSRASLSNEQFF.

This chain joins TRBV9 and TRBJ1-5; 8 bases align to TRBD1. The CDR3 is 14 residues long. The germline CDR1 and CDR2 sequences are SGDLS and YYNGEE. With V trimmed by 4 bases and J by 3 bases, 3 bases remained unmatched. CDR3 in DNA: TGTGCCAGCAGCCCGGGACAGGACAATCAGCCCCAGCATTTT. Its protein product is CASSPGQDNQPQHF.

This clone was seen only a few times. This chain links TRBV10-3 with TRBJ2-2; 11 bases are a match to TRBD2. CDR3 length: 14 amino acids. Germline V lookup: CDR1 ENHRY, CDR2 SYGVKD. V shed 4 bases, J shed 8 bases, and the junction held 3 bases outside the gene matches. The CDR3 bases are TGTGCCATCAGTGTAGCGGGAGGGCCGGGGGAGCTGTTTTTT. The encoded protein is CAISVAGGPGELFF.

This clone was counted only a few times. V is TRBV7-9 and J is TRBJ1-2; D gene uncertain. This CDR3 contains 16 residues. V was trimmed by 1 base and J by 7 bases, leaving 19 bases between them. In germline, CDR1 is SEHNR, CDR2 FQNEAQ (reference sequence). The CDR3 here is CASSLGSSERLGGYTF. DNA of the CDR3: TGTGCCAGCAGCTTAGGTTCCTCCGAGCGTTTGGGTGGCTACACCTTC. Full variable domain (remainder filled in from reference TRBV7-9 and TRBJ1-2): DTGVSQNPRHKITKRGQNVTFRCDPISEHNRLYWYRQTLGQGPEFLTYFQNEAQLEKSRLLSDRFSAERPKGSFSTLEIQRTEQGDSAMYLCASSLGSSERLGGYTFGSGTRLTVV.

CDR3 protein: CASSSTEDEQFF. The CDR3 nucleotides are TGTGCCAGCTCATCGACAGAAGATGAGCAGTTCTTC. The chain uses TRBV18 and TRBJ2-1, with D possibly TRBD1 on 5 matching bases. The CDR3 runs to 12 residues. The V end lost 5 bases, the J end lost 8 bases, and 10 bases lay between the germline ends. The germline CDR1 and CDR2 sequences are KGHSH and LQKENI.

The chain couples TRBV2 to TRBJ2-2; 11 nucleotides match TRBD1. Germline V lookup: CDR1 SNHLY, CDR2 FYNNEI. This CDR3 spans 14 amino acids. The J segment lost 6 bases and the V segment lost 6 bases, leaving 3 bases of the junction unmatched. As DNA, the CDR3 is TGTGCCAGCAGCCCGGGACAGGGGGCCGGGGAGCTGTTTTTT. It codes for CASSPGQGAGELFF.

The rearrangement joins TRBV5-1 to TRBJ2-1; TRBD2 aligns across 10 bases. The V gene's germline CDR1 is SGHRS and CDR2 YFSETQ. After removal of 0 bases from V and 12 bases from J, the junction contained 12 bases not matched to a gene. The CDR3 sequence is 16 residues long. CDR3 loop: CASSLGASGSVSGQFF. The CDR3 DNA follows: TGCGCCAGCAGCTTGGGGGCTAGCGGGAGCGTCAGCGGGCAGTTCTTC.

The CDR3 DNA sequence: TGTGCCAGCAGCTCGGGACTACCCTACGAGCAGTACTTC. Its translation is CASSSGLPYEQYF. The chain uses TRBV11-2 and TRBJ2-5, with 7 bases lining up with TRBD2. The DNA end lines up better with TRBJ2-7; the J call may be wrong. The germline CDR1 and CDR2 sequences are SGHAT and FQNNGV. The CDR3 runs to 13 residues.

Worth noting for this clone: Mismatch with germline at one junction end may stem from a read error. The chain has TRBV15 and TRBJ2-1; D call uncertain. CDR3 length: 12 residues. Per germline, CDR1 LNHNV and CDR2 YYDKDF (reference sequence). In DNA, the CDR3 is TGTGCCACCAGCAGAGATCTAGATGAGCAGCTCTTC. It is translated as CATSRDLDEQLF.

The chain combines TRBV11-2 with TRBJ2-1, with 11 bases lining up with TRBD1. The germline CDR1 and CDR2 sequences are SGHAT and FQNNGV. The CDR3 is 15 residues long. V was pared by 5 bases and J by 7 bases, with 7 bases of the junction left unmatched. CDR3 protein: CASSREGQGVNEQFF. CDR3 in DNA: TGTGCCAGCAGCCGAGAGGGACAGGGGGTAAATGAGCAGTTCTTC. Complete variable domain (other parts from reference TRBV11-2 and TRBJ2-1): EAGVAQSPRYKIIEKRQSVAFWCNPISGHATLYWYQQILGQGPKLLIQFQNNGVVDDSQLPKDRFSAERLKGVDSTLKIQPAKLEDSAVYLCASSREGQGVNEQFFGPGTRLTVL.

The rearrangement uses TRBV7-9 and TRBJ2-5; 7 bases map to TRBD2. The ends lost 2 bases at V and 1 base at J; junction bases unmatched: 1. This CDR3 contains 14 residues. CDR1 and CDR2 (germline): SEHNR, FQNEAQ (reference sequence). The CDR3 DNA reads TGTGCCAGCAGCTTATCGGGAGGCCAAGAGACCCAGTACTTC. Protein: CASSLSGGQETQYF.

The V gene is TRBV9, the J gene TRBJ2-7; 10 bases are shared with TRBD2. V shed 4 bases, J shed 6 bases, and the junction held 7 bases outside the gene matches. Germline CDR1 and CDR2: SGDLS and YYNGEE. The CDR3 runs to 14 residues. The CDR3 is CASSPRTSGSEQYF. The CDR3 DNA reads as TGTGCCAGCAGCCCGCGGACTAGCGGCTCCGAGCAGTACTTC.

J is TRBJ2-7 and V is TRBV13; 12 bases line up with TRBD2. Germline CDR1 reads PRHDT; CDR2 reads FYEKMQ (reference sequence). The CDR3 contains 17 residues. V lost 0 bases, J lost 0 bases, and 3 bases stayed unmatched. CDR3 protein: CASSLGGLAGHSYEQYF. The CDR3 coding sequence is TGTGCCAGCAGCTTAGGGGGACTAGCGGGTCACTCCTACGAGCAGTACTTC.

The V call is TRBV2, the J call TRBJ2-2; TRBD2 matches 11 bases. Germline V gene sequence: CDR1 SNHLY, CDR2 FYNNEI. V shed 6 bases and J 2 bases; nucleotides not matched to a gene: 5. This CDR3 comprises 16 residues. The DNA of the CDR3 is TGTGCCAGCAGACCCGGGACTAGCGGAAACACCGGGGAGCTGTTTTTT. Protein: CASRPGTSGNTGELFF.

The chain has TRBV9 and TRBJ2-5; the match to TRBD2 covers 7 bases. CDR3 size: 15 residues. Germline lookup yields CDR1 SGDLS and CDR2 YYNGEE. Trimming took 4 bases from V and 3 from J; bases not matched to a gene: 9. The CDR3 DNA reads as TGTGCCAGCAGCCGCTCTTTGGGAGGGGAAGAGACCCAGTACTTC. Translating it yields CASSRSLGGEETQYF. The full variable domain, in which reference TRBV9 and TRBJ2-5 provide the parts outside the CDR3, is DSGVTQTPKHLITATGQRVTLRCSPRSGDLSVYWYQQSLDQGLQFLIQYYNGEERAKGNILERFSAQQFPDLHSELNLSSLELGDSALYFCASSRSLGGEETQYFGPGTRLLVL.

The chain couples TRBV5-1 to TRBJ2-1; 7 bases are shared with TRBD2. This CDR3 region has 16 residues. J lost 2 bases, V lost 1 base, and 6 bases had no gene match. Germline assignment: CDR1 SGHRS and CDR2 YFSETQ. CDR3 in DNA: TGCGCCAGCAGCTTGTTGGCGGGAGTGACCTACAATGAGCAGTTCTTC. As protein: CASSLLAGVTYNEQFF.

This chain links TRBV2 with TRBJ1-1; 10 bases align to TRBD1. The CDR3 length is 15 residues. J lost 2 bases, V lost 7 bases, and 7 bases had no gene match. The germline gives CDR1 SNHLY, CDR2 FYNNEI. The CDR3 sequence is CASMGTGVQNTEAFF. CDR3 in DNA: TGTGCCAGCATGGGGACAGGGGTGCAAAACACTGAAGCTTTCTTT.

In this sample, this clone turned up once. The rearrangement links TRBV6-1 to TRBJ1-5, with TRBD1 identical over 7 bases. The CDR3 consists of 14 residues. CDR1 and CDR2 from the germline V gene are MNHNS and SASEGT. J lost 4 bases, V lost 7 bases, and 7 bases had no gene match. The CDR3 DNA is TGTGCCAGCACCCGAACAGGGGCGAATCAGCCCCAGCATTTT. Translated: CASTRTGANQPQHF.

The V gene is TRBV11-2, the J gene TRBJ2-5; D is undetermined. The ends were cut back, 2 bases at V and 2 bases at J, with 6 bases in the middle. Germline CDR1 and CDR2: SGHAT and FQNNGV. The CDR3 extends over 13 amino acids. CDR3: CASSLYPQETQYF. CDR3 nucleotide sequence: TGTGCCAGCAGCTTATATCCGCAAGAGACCCAGTACTTC.

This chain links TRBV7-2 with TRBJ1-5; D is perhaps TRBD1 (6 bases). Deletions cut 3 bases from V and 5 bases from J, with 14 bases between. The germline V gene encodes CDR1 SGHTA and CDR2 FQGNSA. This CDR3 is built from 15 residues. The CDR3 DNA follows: TGTGCCAGCAGCTTTAGTTCAGGGGTTTATCAGCCCCAGCATTTT. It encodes CASSFSSGVYQPQHF.

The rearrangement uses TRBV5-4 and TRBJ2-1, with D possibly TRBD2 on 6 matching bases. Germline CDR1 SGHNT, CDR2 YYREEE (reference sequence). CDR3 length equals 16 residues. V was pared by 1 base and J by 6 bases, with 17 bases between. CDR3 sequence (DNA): TGTGCCAGCAGCTTGCCTCCGGCAGGGCGGGGCAATGAGCAGTTCTTC. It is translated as CASSLPPAGRGNEQFF.

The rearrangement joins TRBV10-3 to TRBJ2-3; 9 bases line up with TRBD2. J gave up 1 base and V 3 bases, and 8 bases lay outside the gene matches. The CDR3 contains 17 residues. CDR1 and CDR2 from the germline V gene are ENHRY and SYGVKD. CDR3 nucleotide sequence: TGTGCCATCAGTGATCACAATGCGGGAGGGGGCACAGATACGCAGTATTTT. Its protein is CAISDHNAGGGTDTQYF.

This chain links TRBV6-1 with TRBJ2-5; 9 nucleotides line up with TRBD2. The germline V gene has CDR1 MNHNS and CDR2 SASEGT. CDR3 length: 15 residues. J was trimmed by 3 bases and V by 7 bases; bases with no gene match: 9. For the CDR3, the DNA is TGTGCCAGCAAACCGGGACTAGCAGGAAAAGAGACCCAGTACTTC. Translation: CASKPGLAGKETQYF.

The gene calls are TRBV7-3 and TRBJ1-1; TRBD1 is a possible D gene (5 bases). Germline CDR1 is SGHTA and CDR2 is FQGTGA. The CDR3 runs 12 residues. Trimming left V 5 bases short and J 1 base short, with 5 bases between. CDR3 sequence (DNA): TGTGCCAGCAGCGACAGGAACACTGAAGCTTTCTTT. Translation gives CASSDRNTEAFF.

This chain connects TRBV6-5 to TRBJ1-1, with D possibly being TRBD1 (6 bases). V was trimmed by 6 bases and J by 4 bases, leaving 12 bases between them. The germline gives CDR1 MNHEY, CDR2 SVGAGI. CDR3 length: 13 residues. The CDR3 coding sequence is TGTGCCAGCAGGCGGACAGAGACCACTGAAGCTTTCTTT. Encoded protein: CASRRTETTEAFF.